This T cell receptor beta chain was sequenced during a study of cytomegalovirus exposure and HLA in healthy donors. Per germline, CDR1 MGHRA and CDR2 YSYEKL. The ends were cut back, 3 bases at V and 7 bases at J, with 18 bases in the middle. This CDR3 is 16 amino acids long. Worth noting for this clone: Its target is not known.

The study ran its PCR with 60 Vbeta and 13 Jbeta primers. Generated by immunoSEQ multiplex PCR, the TCRdb table keeps only in-frame clones and is missing some. This table holds around 150,000 clones, approximately 61% found once. General study findings and limits: Specific recognition of CMV antigens was confirmed in vitro for three chains (all CMV-associated). In a later analysis, TCR beta V- and J-gene trimming was associated with a missense DCLRE1C variant.

The rearrangement links TRBV4-1 to TRBJ1-4; D unresolved. The TCR originated in a woman aged 40 to 49 in good health and CMV-seronegative. Sequencing was done on a sample of PBMCs. The CDR3 loop is CASSQSDYMGFEKLFF. The DNA of the CDR3 is TGCGCCAGCAGCCAGAGTGACTACATGGGTTTTGAAAAACTGTTTTTT.